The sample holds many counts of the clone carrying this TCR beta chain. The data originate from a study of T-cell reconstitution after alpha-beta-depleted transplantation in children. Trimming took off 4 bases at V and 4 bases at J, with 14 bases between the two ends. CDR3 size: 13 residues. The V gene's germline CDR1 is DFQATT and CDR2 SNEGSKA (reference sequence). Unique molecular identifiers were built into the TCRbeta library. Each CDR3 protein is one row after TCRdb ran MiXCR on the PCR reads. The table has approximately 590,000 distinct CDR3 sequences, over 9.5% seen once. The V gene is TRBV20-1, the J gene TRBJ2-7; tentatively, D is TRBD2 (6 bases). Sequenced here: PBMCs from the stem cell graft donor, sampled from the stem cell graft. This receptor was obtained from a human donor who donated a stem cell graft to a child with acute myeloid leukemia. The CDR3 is CSAIEAGKYEQYF. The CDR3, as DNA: TGCAGTGCTATCGAGGCGGGAAAATACGAGCAGTACTTC.